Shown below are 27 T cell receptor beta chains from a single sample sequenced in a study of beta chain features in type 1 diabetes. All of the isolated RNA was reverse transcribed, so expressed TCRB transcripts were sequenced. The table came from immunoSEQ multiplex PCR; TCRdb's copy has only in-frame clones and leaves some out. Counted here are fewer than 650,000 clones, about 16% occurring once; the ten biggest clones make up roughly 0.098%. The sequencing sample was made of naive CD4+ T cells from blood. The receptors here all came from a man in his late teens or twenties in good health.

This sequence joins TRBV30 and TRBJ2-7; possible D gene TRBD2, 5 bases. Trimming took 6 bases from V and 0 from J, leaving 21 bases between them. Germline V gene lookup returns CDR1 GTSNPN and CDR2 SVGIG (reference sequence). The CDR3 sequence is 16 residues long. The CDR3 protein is CACQLIGVRSSYEQYF. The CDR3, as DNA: TGTGCCTGCCAACTAATCGGGGTTCGGAGCTCCTACGAGCAGTACTTC.

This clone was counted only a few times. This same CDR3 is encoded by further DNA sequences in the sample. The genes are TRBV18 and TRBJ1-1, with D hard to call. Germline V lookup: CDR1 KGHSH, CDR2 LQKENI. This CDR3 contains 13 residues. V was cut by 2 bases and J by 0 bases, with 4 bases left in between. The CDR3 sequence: CASSPTLNTEAFF. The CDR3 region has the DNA TGTGCCAGCTCACCAACTCTGAACACTGAAGCTTTCTTT. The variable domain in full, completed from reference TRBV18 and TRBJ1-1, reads NAGVMQNPRHLVRRRGQEARLRCSPMKGHSHVYWYRQLPEEGLKFMVYLQKENIIDESGMPKERFSAEFPKEGPSILRIQQVVRGDSAAYFCASSPTLNTEAFFGQGTRLTVV.

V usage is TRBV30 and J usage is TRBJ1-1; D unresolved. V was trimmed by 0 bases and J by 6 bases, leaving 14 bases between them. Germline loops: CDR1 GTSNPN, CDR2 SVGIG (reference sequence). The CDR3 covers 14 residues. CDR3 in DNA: TGTGCCTGGAGTGTACTGGTCTTCGCGGCTGAAGCTTTCTTT. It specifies CAWSVLVFAAEAFF.

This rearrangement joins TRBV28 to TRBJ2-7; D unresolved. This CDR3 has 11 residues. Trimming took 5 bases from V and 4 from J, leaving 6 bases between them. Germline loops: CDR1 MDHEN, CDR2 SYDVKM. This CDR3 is CASSHRYEQYF. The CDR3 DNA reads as TGTGCCAGCAGTCACCGTTACGAGCAGTACTTC.

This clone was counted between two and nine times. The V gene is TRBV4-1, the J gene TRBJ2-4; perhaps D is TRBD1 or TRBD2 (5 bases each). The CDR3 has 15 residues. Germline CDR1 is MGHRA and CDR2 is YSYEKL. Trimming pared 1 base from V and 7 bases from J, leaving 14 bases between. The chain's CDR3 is CASSQAGAWGNIQYF. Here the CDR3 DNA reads TGCGCCAGCAGCCAAGCCGGGGCCTGGGGGAACATTCAGTACTTC.

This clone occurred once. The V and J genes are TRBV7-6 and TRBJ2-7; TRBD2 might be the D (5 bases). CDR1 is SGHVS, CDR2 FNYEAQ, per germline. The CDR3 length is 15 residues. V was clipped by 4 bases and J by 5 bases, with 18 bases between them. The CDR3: CASSSPRGSSNEQYF. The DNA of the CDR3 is TGTGCCAGCAGCTCACCCCGAGGGAGTTCCAACGAGCAGTACTTC.

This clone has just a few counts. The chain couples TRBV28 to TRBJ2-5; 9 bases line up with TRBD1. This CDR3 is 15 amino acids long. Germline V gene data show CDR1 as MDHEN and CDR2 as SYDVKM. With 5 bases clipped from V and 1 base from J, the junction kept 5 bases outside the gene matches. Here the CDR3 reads CASSPTGGTQETQYF. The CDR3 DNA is TGTGCCAGCAGTCCGACAGGGGGTACCCAAGAGACCCAGTACTTC.

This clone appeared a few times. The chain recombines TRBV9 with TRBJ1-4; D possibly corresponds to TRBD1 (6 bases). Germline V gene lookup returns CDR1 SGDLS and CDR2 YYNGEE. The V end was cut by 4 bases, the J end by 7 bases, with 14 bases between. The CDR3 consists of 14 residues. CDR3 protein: CASSFNRDGEKLFF. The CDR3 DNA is TGTGCCAGCAGCTTTAACAGGGATGGTGAAAAACTGTTTTTT.

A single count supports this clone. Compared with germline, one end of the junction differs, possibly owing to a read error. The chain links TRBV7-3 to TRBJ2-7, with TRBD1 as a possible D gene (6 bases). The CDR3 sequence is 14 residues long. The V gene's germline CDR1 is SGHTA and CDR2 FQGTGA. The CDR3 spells CASSLTGYGYEQYF. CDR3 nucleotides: TGTGCCAGCAGCCTAACAGGGTACGGGTACGAGCAGTACTTC.

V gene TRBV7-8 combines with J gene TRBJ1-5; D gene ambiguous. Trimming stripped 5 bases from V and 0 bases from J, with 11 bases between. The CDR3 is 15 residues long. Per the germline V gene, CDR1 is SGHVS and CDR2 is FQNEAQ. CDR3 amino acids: CASSARSYSNQPQHF. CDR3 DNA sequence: TGTGCCAGCAGCGCCCGGAGTTATAGCAATCAGCCCCAGCATTTT.

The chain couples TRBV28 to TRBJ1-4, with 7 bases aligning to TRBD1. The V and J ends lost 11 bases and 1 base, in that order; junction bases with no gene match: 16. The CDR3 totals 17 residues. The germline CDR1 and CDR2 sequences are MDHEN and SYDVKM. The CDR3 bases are TGTGCCCTCTACCCACCAGACAGGGAAGGAACTAATGAAAAACTGTTTTTT. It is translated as CALYPPDREGTNEKLFF.

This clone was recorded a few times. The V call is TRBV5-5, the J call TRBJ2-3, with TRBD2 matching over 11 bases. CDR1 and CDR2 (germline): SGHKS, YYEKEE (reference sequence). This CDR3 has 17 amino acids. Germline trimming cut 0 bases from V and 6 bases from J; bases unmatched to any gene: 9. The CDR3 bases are TGTGCCAGCAGCTTGGGGCTGACTAGCGGGGTAGCGGATACGCAGTATTTT. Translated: CASSLGLTSGVADTQYF.

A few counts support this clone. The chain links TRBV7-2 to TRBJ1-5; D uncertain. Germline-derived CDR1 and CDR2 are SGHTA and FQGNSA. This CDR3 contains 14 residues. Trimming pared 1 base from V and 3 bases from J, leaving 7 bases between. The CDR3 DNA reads TGTGCCAGCAGCTTAGGGGGATTCAATCAGCCCCAGCATTTT. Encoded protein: CASSLGGFNQPQHF.

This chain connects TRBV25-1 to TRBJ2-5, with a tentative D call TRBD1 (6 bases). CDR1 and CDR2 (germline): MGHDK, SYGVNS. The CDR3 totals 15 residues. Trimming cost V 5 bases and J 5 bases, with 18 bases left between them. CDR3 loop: CASSRPGVTGETQYF. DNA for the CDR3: TGTGCCAGCAGTCGGCCAGGGGTGACTGGGGAGACCCAGTACTTC.

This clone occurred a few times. CDR3: CASSSPQGASNEQFF. In DNA form, the CDR3 reads TGCGCCAGCAGTTCACCGCAGGGGGCAAGTAATGAGCAGTTCTTC. The chain has TRBV23-1 and TRBJ2-1; 8 bases are a match to TRBD1. TRBV23-1 is labeled an ORF, and its function is uncertain. The V and J ends lost 5 bases and 7 bases, in that order; junction bases with no gene match: 10. The CDR3 spans 15 residues.

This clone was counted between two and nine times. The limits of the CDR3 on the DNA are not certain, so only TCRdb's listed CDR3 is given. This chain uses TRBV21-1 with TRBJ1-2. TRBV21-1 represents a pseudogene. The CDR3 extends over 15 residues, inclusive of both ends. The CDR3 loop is CASSKVGRGSYGYTF.

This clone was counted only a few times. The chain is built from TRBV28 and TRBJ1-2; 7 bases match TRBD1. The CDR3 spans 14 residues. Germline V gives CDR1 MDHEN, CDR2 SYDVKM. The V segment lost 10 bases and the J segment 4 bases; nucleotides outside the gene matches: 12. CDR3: CATFKPGQSYGYTF. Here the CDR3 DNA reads TGTGCCACCTTCAAACCGGGACAGTCCTATGGCTACACCTTC.

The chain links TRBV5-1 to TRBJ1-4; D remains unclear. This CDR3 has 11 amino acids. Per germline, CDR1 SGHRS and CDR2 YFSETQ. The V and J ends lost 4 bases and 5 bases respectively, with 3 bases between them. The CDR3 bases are TGCGCCAGCAGCCAAAATGAAAAACTGTTTTTT. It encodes CASSQNEKLFF.

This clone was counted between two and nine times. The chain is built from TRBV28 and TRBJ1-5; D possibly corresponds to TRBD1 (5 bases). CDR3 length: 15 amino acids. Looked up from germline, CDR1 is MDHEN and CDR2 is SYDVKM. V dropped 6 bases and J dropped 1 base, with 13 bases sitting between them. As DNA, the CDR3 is TGTGCCAGCAGGCCCCAAGGGGTAAGCAATCAGCCCCAGCATTTT. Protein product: CASRPQGVSNQPQHF.

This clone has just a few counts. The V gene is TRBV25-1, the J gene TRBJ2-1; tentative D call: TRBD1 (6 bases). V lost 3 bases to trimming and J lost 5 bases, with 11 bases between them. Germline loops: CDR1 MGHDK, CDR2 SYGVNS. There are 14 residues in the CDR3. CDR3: CASSEPGQHNEQFF. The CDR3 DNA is TGTGCCAGCAGTGAGCCGGGACAACACAATGAGCAGTTCTTC.

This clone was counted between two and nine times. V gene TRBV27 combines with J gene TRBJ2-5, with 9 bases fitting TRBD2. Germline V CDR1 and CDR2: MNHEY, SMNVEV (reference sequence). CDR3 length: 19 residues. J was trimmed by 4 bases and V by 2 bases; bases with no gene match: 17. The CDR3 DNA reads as TGTGCCAGCAGTTTAGTCCCCGGGACTAGCTCCCGAAGGCCAGAGACCCAGTACTTC. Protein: CASSLVPGTSSRRPETQYF.

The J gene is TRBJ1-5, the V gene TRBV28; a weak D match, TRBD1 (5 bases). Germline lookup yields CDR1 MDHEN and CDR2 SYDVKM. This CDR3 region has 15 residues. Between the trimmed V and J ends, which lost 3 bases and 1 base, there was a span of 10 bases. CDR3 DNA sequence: TGTGCCAGCAGTTTGAGGGGTAGGAGCAATCAGCCCCAGCATTTT. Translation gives CASSLRGRSNQPQHF.

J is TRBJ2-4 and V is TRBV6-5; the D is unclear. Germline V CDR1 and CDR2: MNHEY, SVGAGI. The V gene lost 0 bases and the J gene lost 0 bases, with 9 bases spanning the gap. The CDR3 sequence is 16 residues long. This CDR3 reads CASSYSGTKAKNIQYF. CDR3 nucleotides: TGTGCCAGCAGTTACTCGGGAACTAAAGCCAAAAACATTCAGTACTTC.

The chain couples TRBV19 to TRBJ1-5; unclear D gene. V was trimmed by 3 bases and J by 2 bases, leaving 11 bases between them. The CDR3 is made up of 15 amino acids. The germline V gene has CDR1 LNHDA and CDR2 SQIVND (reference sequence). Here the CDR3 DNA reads TGTGCCAGTAGTATTAGGGTTGCGGGCAATCAGCCCCAGCATTTT. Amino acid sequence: CASSIRVAGNQPQHF.

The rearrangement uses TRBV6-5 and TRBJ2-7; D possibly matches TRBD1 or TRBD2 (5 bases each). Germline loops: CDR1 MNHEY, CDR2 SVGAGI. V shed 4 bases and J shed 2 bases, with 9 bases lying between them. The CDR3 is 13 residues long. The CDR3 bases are TGTGCCAGCAGTTCCGGGACGACCTACGAGCAGTACTTC. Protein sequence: CASSSGTTYEQYF.

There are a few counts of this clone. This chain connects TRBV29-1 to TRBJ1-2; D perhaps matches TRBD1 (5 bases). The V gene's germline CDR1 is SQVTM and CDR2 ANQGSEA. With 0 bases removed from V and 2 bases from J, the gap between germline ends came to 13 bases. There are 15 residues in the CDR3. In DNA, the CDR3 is TGCAGCGTTGAAGATGGGAAGAGGGGAAACTATGGCTACACCTTC. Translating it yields CSVEDGKRGNYGYTF.

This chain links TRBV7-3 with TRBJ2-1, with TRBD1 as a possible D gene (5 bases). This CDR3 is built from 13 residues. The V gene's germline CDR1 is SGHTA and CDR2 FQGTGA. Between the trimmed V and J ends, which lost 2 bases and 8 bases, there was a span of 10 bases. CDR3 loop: CASSLAQGYEQFF. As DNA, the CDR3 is TGTGCCAGCAGCTTAGCCCAGGGATATGAGCAGTTCTTC.